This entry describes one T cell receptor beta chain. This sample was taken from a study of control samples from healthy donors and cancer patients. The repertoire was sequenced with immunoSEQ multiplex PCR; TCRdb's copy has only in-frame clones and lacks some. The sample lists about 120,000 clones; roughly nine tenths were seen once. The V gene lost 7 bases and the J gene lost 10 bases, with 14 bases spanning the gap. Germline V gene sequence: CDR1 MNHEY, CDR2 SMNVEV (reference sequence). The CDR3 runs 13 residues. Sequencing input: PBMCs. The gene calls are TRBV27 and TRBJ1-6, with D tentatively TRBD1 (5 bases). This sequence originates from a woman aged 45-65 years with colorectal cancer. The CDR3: CASTTQGYSPLHF. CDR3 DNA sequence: TGTGCCAGCACCACTCAGGGTTACTCACCCCTCCACTTT.